This TCR beta chain was recovered during a study of T cells in Graves' hyperthyroidism and ophthalmopathy. TCR beta CDR3 region amplification was performed from RNA transcripts. Initially, a first-round RT-PCR of the TCR CDR3 employed the HTBI primer set. TCRdb itself ran the multiplex PCR reads through MiXCR, one entry per CDR3 protein. This sample has roughly 420,000 distinct CDR3 sequences, with around 16% found just once. Diagnostic assessment was based on clinical symptoms, serum thyroxine and TRAb, thyroid ultrasound and orbital computed tomography. Fresh peripheral blood, 10 ml, was the source of the PBMCs. The sequence derives from a woman under 30 with Graves' hyperthyroidism. Sequenced: blood.

The CDR3 DNA reads TGTGCCAGCAGTTTAGGCCGGGATCGGACCCAGTACTTC. This codes for CASSLGRDRTQYF. This chain joins TRBV27 and TRBJ2-5; maybe TRBD2 (5 bases). The CDR3 loop spans 13 amino acids. CDR1 and CDR2 from the germline V gene are MNHEY and SMNVEV (reference sequence). Trimming took 2 bases from V and 7 from J, leaving 11 bases between them.